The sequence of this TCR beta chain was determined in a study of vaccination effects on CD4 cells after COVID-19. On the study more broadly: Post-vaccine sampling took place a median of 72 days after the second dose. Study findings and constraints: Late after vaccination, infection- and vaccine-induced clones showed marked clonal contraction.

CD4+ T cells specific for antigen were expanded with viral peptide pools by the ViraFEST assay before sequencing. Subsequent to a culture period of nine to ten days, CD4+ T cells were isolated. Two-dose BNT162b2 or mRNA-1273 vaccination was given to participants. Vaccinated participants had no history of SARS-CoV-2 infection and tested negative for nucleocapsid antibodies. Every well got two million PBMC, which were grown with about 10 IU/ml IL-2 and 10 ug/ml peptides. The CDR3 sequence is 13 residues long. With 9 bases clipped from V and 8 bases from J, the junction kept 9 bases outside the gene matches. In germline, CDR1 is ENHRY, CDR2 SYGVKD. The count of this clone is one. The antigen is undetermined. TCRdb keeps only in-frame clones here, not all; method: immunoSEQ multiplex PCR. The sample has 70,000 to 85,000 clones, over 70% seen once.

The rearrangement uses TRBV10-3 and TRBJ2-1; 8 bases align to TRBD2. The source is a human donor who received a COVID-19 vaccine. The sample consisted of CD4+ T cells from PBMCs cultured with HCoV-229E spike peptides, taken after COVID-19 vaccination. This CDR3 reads CAIALREGDEQFF. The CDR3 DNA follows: TGTGCCATTGCTTTACGGGAGGGCGATGAGCAGTTCTTC.